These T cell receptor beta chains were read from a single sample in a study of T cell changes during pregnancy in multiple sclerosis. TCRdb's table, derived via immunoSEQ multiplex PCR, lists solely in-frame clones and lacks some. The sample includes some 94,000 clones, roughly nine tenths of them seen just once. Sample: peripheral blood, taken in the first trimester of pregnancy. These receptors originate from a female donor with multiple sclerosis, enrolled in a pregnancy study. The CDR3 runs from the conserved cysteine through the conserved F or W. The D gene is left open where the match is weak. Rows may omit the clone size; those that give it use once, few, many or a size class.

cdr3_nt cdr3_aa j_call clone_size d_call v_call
TGTGCCTGGAGAGGCCGGACAGGGGCGAATTCACCCCTCCACTTT CAWRGRTGANSPLHF TRBJ1-6 NA TRBD1 TRBV30
TGCGCCAGCAGGGATAGCGATCAAGAGACCCAGTACTTC CASRDSDQETQYF TRBJ2-5 once NA TRBV5-1
TGTGCCAGTAGTCCAGGCCGGGGTAACTATGGCTACACCTTC CASSPGRGNYGYTF TRBJ1-2 NA NA TRBV19
TGTGCCATCAGTGATACAGTCTACGAGCAGTACTTC CAISDTVYEQYF TRBJ2-7 NA NA TRBV10-3
TGTGCCAGCAGGGGGACAGGGGGCCTTGAAGCTTTCTTT CASRGTGGLEAFF TRBJ1-1 NA TRBD1 TRBV2
TGTGCCAGCAGCTTAGTACCCGGTCAGCCCCAGCATTTT CASSLVPGQPQHF TRBJ1-5 once NA TRBV5-6
TGTGCCAGCAGCCGGAGTAGCGAAGGATTACGGGAGCAGTACTTC CASSRSSEGLREQYF TRBJ2-7 NA NA TRBV4-2
TGTGCCACCAGCATTGGCGGGAGGGTTCAAGAGACCCAGTACTTC CATSIGGRVQETQYF TRBJ2-5 NA TRBD2 TRBV15
TGCGCCAGCAGCAGGGACACCACTCATTATGGCTACACCTTC CASSRDTTHYGYTF TRBJ1-2 once NA TRBV5-1
TGTGCCAGCAGCCTCCCAACCGGGACAGGGAGGCCTAAACTGTTTTTT CASSLPTGTGRPKLFF TRBJ1-4 NA TRBD1 TRBV5-4
TGTGCCAGCAGCTTAGGGGGACTAGCCCGGCTAGCCAAAAACATTCAGTACTTC CASSLGGLARLAKNIQYF TRBJ2-4 NA TRBD2 TRBV7-2
TGTGCCAGCAGTTTCGCGACAGGGAGGAGCTACGAGCAGTACTTC CASSFATGRSYEQYF TRBJ2-7 NA NA TRBV27
TGTGCCAGTAATGACTATCGGGGATACGAGCAGTACTTC CASNDYRGYEQYF TRBJ2-7 NA NA TRBV19
TGTGCCTGGAGTGTAAATGGCGGTAACACCGGGGAGCTGTTTTTT CAWSVNGGNTGELFF TRBJ2-2 NA NA TRBV30
TGTGCCAGCAGCAGCAGTCTAGCGGGTTTTTACTACGAGCAGTACTTC CASSSSLAGFYYEQYF TRBJ2-7 few NA TRBV21-1
TGTGCCAGCAGCTTCGGGAGCTCCTACGAGCAGTACTTC CASSFGSSYEQYF TRBJ2-7 NA NA TRBV11-2
TGTGCCAGCACTCCTTACAGGGGGAGTTTACCAGATACGCAGTATTTT CASTPYRGSLPDTQYF TRBJ2-3 NA TRBD1 TRBV5-6
TGCAGCGCCGGCGGGAGCGGGGGCGGGGAGCTGTTTTTT CSAGGSGGGELFF TRBJ2-2 NA TRBD2 TRBV29-1
TGTGCGACACAGGGCGTATGGTACGAGCAGTACTTC CATQGVWYEQYF TRBJ2-7 NA NA TRBV27
TGCGCCAGCAGCCGATTGACAGGGGATCTTTCCTACACCTTC CASSRLTGDLSYTF TRBJ1-2 medium-sized TRBD1 TRBV4-1
TGTGCCAGTAGTATAGTAATGCGGGAGTACAATGAGCAGTTCTTC CASSIVMREYNEQFF TRBJ2-1 NA TRBD2 TRBV19
TGTGCCGCGGGCGGGCAATTGAACACTGAAGCTTTCTTT CAAGGQLNTEAFF TRBJ1-1 NA NA TRBV28
TGTGCCAGCAGCTTGGGCACCGACTCCTACGAGCAGTACTTC CASSLGTDSYEQYF TRBJ2-7 NA NA TRBV11-3
TGTGCCAGCACCGACCCCGGGTCTAACTATGGCTACACCTTC CASTDPGSNYGYTF TRBJ1-2 NA NA TRBV7-9
TGTGCCAGTAGTCCTTTGATCGGGGGGCGAAGTCAGCCCCAGCATTTT CASSPLIGGRSQPQHF TRBJ1-5 NA NA TRBV19
TGTGCCAGCAGGCCGGGACAGGGACCGAACACTGAAGCTTTCTTT CASRPGQGPNTEAFF TRBJ1-1 NA TRBD1 TRBV7-9
TGTGCCAGCAGCCCCACAGGGGTGAGTGAAAAACTGTTTTTT CASSPTGVSEKLFF TRBJ1-4 NA TRBD1 TRBV11-2
TGTGCCAGCAGCTACAGGGGAGGAGGCACTGAAGCTTTCTTT CASSYRGGGTEAFF TRBJ1-1 NA TRBD1 TRBV7-3
TGCGCCAGCAGCGGTCGACAGGGGCCGAGTACTGAAGCTTTCTTT CASSGRQGPSTEAFF TRBJ1-1 NA TRBD1 TRBV4-1
TGCGCCAGCAGCTCGGGACTAGCGGGAGGTCGGTCCTACGAGCAGTACTTC CASSSGLAGGRSYEQYF TRBJ2-7 NA TRBD2 TRBV5-1
TGTGCCAGCAGTCCAACAGGGGGCGAGTATGGCTACACCTTC CASSPTGGEYGYTF TRBJ1-2 NA TRBD1 TRBV6-6
TGTGCCAGCAGCCCGCTAGCGGGTCGACACCAAGAGACCCAGTACTTC CASSPLAGRHQETQYF TRBJ2-5 NA TRBD2 TRBV7-2
TGTGCCAGTAGTTGGACTAGCGGCACAGATACGCAGTATTTT CASSWTSGTDTQYF TRBJ2-3 NA TRBD2 TRBV19
TGCGCCAGCAGCCCGGAGACGAACTATGGCTACACCTTC CASSPETNYGYTF TRBJ1-2 NA NA TRBV5-1
TGTGCCAGCAGCCCACGGCGCGGCAATGAGCAGTTCTTC CASSPRRGNEQFF TRBJ2-1 NA NA TRBV11-3
TGTGCCAGTAGGGTGACAGGACGTTCTAGCACAGATACGCAGTATTTT CASRVTGRSSTDTQYF TRBJ2-3 NA NA TRBV19
TGTGCCAGTAGTCTTGGACTGGGGAACACTGAAGCTTTCTTT CASSLGLGNTEAFF TRBJ1-1 once NA TRBV19
TGTGCCAGCAGCCCCAGCGGGGGGAGCTCCTACAATGAGCAGTTCTTC CASSPSGGSSYNEQFF TRBJ2-1 once TRBD2 TRBV7-9
TGCGCCAGCAGAGGGCAGGGGTGGCCCGCTCGGGTCGGAGAGACCCAGTACTTC CASRGQGWPARVGETQYF TRBJ2-5 NA NA TRBV5-1
TGTGCCAGCAGTCCCCCGACAGGGGGCAACTATGGCTACACCTTC CASSPPTGGNYGYTF TRBJ1-2 NA TRBD1 TRBV28
TGTGCCAGCAGCGCATTCAGGGGGGATGGCTACACCTTC CASSAFRGDGYTF TRBJ1-2 NA TRBD1 TRBV5-6
TGTGCCAGCTCACCCGGGACAGGACTCACTGAAGCTTTCTTT CASSPGTGLTEAFF TRBJ1-1 NA TRBD1 TRBV18
TGTGCCAGCAGCCAAGATCTTGGCGGGAGGGAAAACTACAATGAGCAGTTCTTC CASSQDLGGRENYNEQFF TRBJ2-1 NA TRBD2 TRBV14
TGTGCCAGCCCACCGGGACTCAGCTATGGCTACACCTTC CASPPGLSYGYTF TRBJ1-2 NA NA TRBV2
TGCAGCGTTGTGATAGCGGGAGGGCCTGGGGCCAACGTCCTGACTTTC CSVVIAGGPGANVLTF TRBJ2-6 NA TRBD2 TRBV29-1